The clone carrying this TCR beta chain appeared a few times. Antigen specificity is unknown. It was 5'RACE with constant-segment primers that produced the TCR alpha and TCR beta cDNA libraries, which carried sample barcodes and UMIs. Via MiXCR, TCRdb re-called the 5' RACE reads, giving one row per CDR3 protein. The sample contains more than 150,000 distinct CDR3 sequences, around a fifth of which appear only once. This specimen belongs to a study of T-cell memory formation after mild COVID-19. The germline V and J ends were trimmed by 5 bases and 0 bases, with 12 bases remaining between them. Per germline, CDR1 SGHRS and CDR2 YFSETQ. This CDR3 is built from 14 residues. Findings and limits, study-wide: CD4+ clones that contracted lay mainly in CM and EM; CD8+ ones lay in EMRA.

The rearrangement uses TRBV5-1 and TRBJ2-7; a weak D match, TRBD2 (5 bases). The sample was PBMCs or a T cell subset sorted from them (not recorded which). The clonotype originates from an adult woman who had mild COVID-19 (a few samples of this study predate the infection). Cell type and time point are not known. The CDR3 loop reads CASSLWELSYEQYF. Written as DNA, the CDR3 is TGCGCCAGCAGTTTGTGGGAGCTCTCCTACGAGCAGTACTTC.